Described below is a single T cell receptor beta chain sequence and its context. The data were obtained in a study of cytomegalovirus exposure and HLA in healthy donors. The overall study: HLA-typed donors were the source of 82 million or so unique TCRs, which an early data release held. Among the 398 donors who were genotyped, 81% fell in the genetic ancestry cluster that is associated with self-reported Caucasian donors.

J was trimmed by 4 bases and V by 5 bases; bases with no gene match: 1. The CDR3 is 14 residues long. In germline, CDR1 is MNHEY, CDR2 SVGAGI. PCR amplification relied on 60 Vbeta primers (plus 13 Jbeta primers). The assay was immunoSEQ multiplex PCR, and TCRdb's table has in-frame clones only and misses some. The sample shows about 200,000 clones, roughly four fifths of them seen only once. The material sequenced was PBMCs. The sequence derives from a woman between 35 and 50 years old in good health and CMV-seronegative. J is TRBJ2-7 and V is TRBV6-5; TRBD2 matches 14 bases. CDR3 region: CASSRLAGGYEQYF. Here the CDR3 DNA reads TGTGCCAGCAGTCGACTAGCGGGAGGGTACGAGCAGTACTTC.